This T cell receptor beta chain comes out of a study of siplizumab effects on memory and regulatory T cells. Trimming removed 2 bases from V and 6 bases from J, with 15 bases in between. Germline values: CDR1 LGHNA, CDR2 YNFKEQ. The length of the CDR3 is 15 residues. The protocol was immunoSEQ multiplex PCR, while the TCRdb copy is restricted to in-frame clones and leaves out a portion. The table lists around 78,000 clones, under 95% of them singletons. The receptor was isolated from a human donor in good health. The rearrangement links TRBV4-2 to TRBJ2-3; D may match TRBD1 or TRBD2 (5 bases each). The sample comprised CD8+ T cells sorted from blood. In DNA, the CDR3 is TGTGCCAGCAGCCAACTGGGACCGCGGTGGGATACGCAGTATTTT. Translating gives CASSQLGPRWDTQYF.